This is a list of T cell receptor beta chains from one sample in a study of blood T cell repertoires in COVID-19. The protocol was immunoSEQ multiplex PCR, while the TCRdb copy is restricted to in-frame clones and leaves out a portion. The sample shows 200,000 to 300,000 clones, more than 70% of them seen only once. Sequencing was carried out using PBMCs or T cells enriched from blood (not recorded which). All receptors derive from a woman aged 40 to 49 with acute COVID-19. Each CDR3 is given without its conserved first and last residue. Each record gives: V gene, J gene, D gene, CDR3 protein. D genes are given only for firm matches.

TRBV11-2	TRBJ2-2	TRBD1	ASPPDRGSGELF
TRBV29-1	TRBJ2-6	.	SVETAGANVLT
TRBV20-1	TRBJ2-7	.	SARQSYEQY
TRBV6-4	TRBJ2-5	TRBD1	ASSGTGGETQY
TRBV5-1	TRBJ2-7	TRBD1	ASSLGDRGGYEQY
TRBV6-5	TRBJ1-1	TRBD1	ASSYSLGQGPTEAF
TRBV7-9	TRBJ2-1	TRBD2	ASRPSGDNEQF
TRBV7-2	TRBJ2-1	.	ASSFSPAGIYNEQF
TRBV29-1	TRBJ2-3	.	SVKSGSSTDTQY
TRBV28	TRBJ2-3	.	ASSLGLGGNTDTQY
TRBV28	TRBJ1-2	.	ASSLGAGVYGYT
TRBV11-2	TRBJ1-4	.	ASSLRWTANEKLF
TRBV4-3	TRBJ2-2	TRBD2	ASSQGYTSGSNTGELF
TRBV7-9	TRBJ1-6	TRBD1	ASSLAPTGGASPLH
TRBV18	TRBJ1-6	TRBD1	ASSPVGGAGTGNSPLH
TRBV7-2	TRBJ2-1	TRBD1	ASSSQTGGNNEQF
TRBV9	TRBJ2-7	.	ASSVVSAASGEQY
TRBV3-1/TRBV3-2	TRBJ1-2	TRBD1	ASSQSDRGWGTNYGYT
TRBV5-6	TRBJ1-1	.	ASSLTGRGKMNTEAF
TRBV27	TRBJ1-6	TRBD1	ASRRDREGSPLH
TRBV5-1	TRBJ1-2	.	ASSFLGADNYGYT
TRBV2	TRBJ2-7	TRBD1	ASRLQGARGEQY
TRBV3-1/TRBV3-2	TRBJ2-5	TRBD2	ASSRGGKGETQY
TRBV18	TRBJ2-7	TRBD1	ASSPLGQGSSYEQY
TRBV27	TRBJ1-1	TRBD1	ASSSPGQGGTEAF
TRBV24-1	TRBJ2-6	.	ATSESAGANVLT
TRBV7-9	TRBJ2-2	.	ASSGQGTTNTGELF
TRBV4-1	TRBJ2-5	TRBD1	ASSQAAGTGGKTQY
TRBV28	TRBJ2-7	.	ASSSLGPGQY
TRBV3-1/TRBV3-2	TRBJ1-2	TRBD1	ASSQIAGQGVSYT
TRBV5-1	TRBJ1-1	.	ASSPGSTGNTEAF